The 18 T cell receptor beta chains given below trace back to one sample, sequenced in a study of blood T cell repertoires in COVID-19. Sequencing was performed with immunoSEQ multiplex PCR; in TCRdb, only in-frame clones are kept and a portion is missing. The table lists approximately 300,000 clones, around 88% of them singletons. Material for sequencing was peripheral blood. Receptors originate from a woman aged 50 to 60 with acute or convalescent COVID-19.

The chain is built from TRBV12-5 and TRBJ1-1; D uncertain. CDR3 length: 12 residues. V gave up 7 bases and J gave up 6 bases, with 12 bases separating them. Germline assignment: CDR1 LGHNT and CDR2 FRNRAP. Written as DNA, the CDR3 is TGTGCTAGTGCCCTCGCCTACCCTGAAGCTTTCTTT. Residues: CASALAYPEAFF.

The rearrangement uses TRBV3-1 (or the pseudogene TRBV3-2) and TRBJ2-5, with 9 bases identical to TRBD1. Germline V gives CDR1 LGHDT, CDR2 YNNKEL (reference sequence). Germline trimming cut 2 bases from V and 8 bases from J; bases unmatched to any gene: 9. CDR3 length equals 15 residues. For the CDR3, the DNA is TGTGCCAGCAGCCAATGGACAGGGGTCTACAATACCCAGTACTTC. Translation gives CASSQWTGVYNTQYF.

V usage is TRBV6-5 and J usage is TRBJ2-3; D call uncertain. The CDR3 has 13 amino acids. V was shortened by 0 bases and J by 6 bases, with 7 bases between the two germline ends. Germline V gene lookup returns CDR1 MNHEY and CDR2 SVGAGI. CDR3 protein: CASSYSERDTQYF. In DNA form, the CDR3 reads TGTGCCAGCAGTTACTCGGAGAGGGATACGCAGTATTTT.

V is TRBV4-1 and J is TRBJ1-1; 8 nucleotides align to TRBD1. The germline gives CDR1 MGHRA, CDR2 YSYEKL. This CDR3 is 16 amino acids long. V shed 1 base, J shed 0 bases, and the junction held 4 bases outside the gene matches. For the CDR3, the DNA is TGCGCCAGCAGCCAAGTCTACAGGGGGATGAACACTGAAGCTTTCTTT. It codes for CASSQVYRGMNTEAFF.

In this sample, this clone turned up a few times. The CDR3: CASRGMGQNYGYTF. The CDR3 DNA follows: TGTGCCAGCAGAGGAATGGGGCAGAACTATGGCTACACCTTC. The chain has TRBV5-6 and TRBJ1-2, with a tentative D call TRBD1 (5 bases). V was trimmed by 5 bases and J by 2 bases, leaving 13 bases between them. In germline, CDR1 is SGHDT, CDR2 YYEEEE. The CDR3 spans 14 residues.

This chain connects TRBV27 to TRBJ1-5; TRBD1 matches 11 bases. The V segment lost 5 bases and the J segment 6 bases; nucleotides outside the gene matches: 6. CDR1 is MNHEY, CDR2 SMNVEV, per germline (reference sequence). CDR3 length: 15 residues. The CDR3 loop is CASSVGQGALQPQHF. In nucleotides, the CDR3 is TGTGCCAGCAGTGTAGGACAGGGGGCGCTTCAGCCCCAGCATTTT.

The DNA of the CDR3 is TGTGCCAGCTCGCTGGGAGAGGCTTATGGCTACACCTTC. It codes for CASSLGEAYGYTF. V and J are TRBV18 and TRBJ1-2; D uncertain. The CDR3 has 13 residues. V dropped 6 bases and J dropped 5 bases, with 13 bases sitting between them. From germline, CDR1 is KGHSH and CDR2 LQKENI.

J is TRBJ1-1 and V is TRBV11-2; 8 bases match TRBD1. The length of the CDR3 is 15 residues. Trimming removed 1 base from V and 6 bases from J; junction bases left unmatched: 7. Per the germline V gene, CDR1 is SGHAT and CDR2 is FQNNGV. CDR3 coding DNA: TGTGCCAGCAGCTTAGCTGGGCAGGGGGCCCCTGAAGCTTTCTTT. Translated, it gives CASSLAGQGAPEAFF.

The chain carries TRBV2 and TRBJ1-1; D gene ambiguous. CDR1 and CDR2 from the germline V gene are SNHLY and FYNNEI. This CDR3 has 11 amino acids. V lost 4 bases and J 4 bases, leaving 4 bases between the germline ends. The DNA for the CDR3 is TGTGCCAGCAGTGCCCTCACTGAAGCTTTCTTT. It encodes CASSALTEAFF.

This clone was seen a few times. The chain carries TRBV2 and TRBJ1-5, with 12 bases fitting TRBD1. Germline V gene sequence: CDR1 SNHLY, CDR2 FYNNEI. Trimming at V came to 6 bases and at J to 7 bases, leaving 4 bases not matched to a gene. CDR3 length: 14 residues. CDR3 nucleotides: TGTGCCAGCAGGGGACAGGGGGCCATGCAGCCCCAGCATTTT. It translates to CASRGQGAMQPQHF.

The J gene is TRBJ1-3, the V gene TRBV7-2; D unclear. CDR1 and CDR2 (germline): SGHTA, FQGNSA. This CDR3 region has 13 residues. V was shortened by 0 bases and J by 6 bases, with 6 bases between the two germline ends. CDR3: CASSLARANTIYF. The CDR3 nucleotides are TGTGCCAGCAGCTTAGCGCGGGCAAACACCATATATTTT.

V and J are TRBV12-3 or TRBV12-4 and TRBJ1-1, with D maybe TRBD1 (6 bases). V shed 5 bases and J shed 7 bases, with 14 bases lying between them. CDR3 length: 13 residues. The CDR3 coding sequence is TGTGCCAGCAGTGCAAACAGGGATATTGAAGCTTTCTTT. Translating gives CASSANRDIEAFF.

The chain employs TRBV18 and TRBJ1-3; 12 bases match TRBD1. The CDR3 totals 16 residues. V dropped 3 bases and J dropped 4; count of bases not matched to a gene: 4. Germline V CDR1 and CDR2: KGHSH, LQKENI. The CDR3 DNA reads as TGTGCCAGCTCACCGTTGGGGACAGGGGGCGGAAACACCATATATTTT. Translating it yields CASSPLGTGGGNTIYF.

The chain combines TRBV15 with TRBJ2-1; 7 bases align to TRBD2. This CDR3 comprises 16 residues. After removal of 5 bases from V and 2 bases from J, the junction contained 9 bases not matched to a gene. Germline CDR1 and CDR2: LNHNV and YYDKDF (reference sequence). CDR3 sequence (DNA): TGTGCCACCAGCGTCCGTCCTAGCGGAACCTACAATGAGCAGTTCTTC. Amino acid sequence: CATSVRPSGTYNEQFF.

The CDR3 is CASGLPGTSGNTIYF. CDR3 nucleotides: TGTGCCAGCGGCCTCCCCGGGACTTCTGGAAACACCATATATTTT. The rearrangement links TRBV2 to TRBJ1-3; a possible D gene is TRBD1 (5 bases). The CDR3 extends over 15 amino acids. V was shortened by 8 bases and J by 1 base, with 15 bases between the two germline ends. Looked up from germline, CDR1 is SNHLY and CDR2 is FYNNEI. Combining the CDR3 with reference TRBV2 and TRBJ1-3 gives the whole variable domain EPEVTQTPSHQVTQMGQEVILRCVPISNHLYFYWYRQILGQKVEFLVSFYNNEISEKSEIFDDQFSVERPDGSNFTLKIRSTKLEDSAMYFCASGLPGTSGNTIYFGEGSWLTVV.

The rearrangement links TRBV29-1 to TRBJ2-1; 14 nucleotides agree with TRBD2. There are 17 residues in the CDR3. Germline V gene data show CDR1 as SQVTM and CDR2 as ANQGSEA. Trimming took 8 bases from V and 1 from J; bases not matched to a gene: 10. CDR3 DNA: TGCAGCTCAGTGACTAGCGGGGGGGGAAAATCCTACAATGAGCAGTTCTTC. It translates to CSSVTSGGGKSYNEQFF.

This clone was picked up a small number of times. A junction boundary mismatches the germline segment, possibly from a read error. J is TRBJ1-1 and V is TRBV12-3 or TRBV12-4; 7 nucleotides align to TRBD1. This CDR3 spans 13 amino acids. The CDR3 region has the DNA TGTGCCAGCCGTTTAGGGGGCTACACTGAAGCTTTCTTT. Translation gives CASRLGGYTEAFF.

This clone appeared once. V gene TRBV5-1 combines with J gene TRBJ2-1; TRBD2 matches at 7 bases. The J segment lost 2 bases and the V segment lost 1 base, leaving 12 bases of the junction unmatched. Germline V gene sequence: CDR1 SGHRS, CDR2 YFSETQ. The CDR3 has 18 residues. CDR3 region: CASSLRPGGGITYNEQFF. CDR3 nucleotides: TGCGCCAGCAGCTTGAGACCCGGCGGGGGAATAACCTACAATGAGCAGTTCTTC.